This T cell receptor beta chain comes out of a study of cytomegalovirus exposure and HLA in healthy donors. Overall study results and limits: Available immune exposure information covered CMV serostatus only. In a later analysis, HLA-C alleles had the fewest associated TCRs, DRB1 alleles the most.

Both 60 Vbeta primers and 13 Jbeta primers went into the PCR. Source study methods: In a later analysis, some 80 million unique TCR beta chains included roughly 11 million shared by two or more donors. The data were produced by immunoSEQ multiplex PCR, yet TCRdb's version contains in-frame clones alone and is incomplete. That table is the source of V, J and clone size, and D and trimming were worked out from the DNA. The sample lists 150,000 to 180,000 clones; over 65% were seen once. The CDR3 consists of 12 residues. Germline CDR1 is ENHRY and CDR2 is SYGVKD. The V end lost 4 bases, the J end lost 4 bases, and 7 bases lay between the germline ends. As to this clone: As yet, its antigen is unknown.

V is TRBV10-3 and J is TRBJ2-5, with D possibly TRBD2 on 5 matching bases. This TCR was sampled from a man between 25 and 39 years old in good health and CMV-seronegative. The material sequenced was PBMCs. The CDR3 here is CAISGGRETQYF. The CDR3 DNA reads TGTGCCATCAGTGGAGGGCGAGAGACCCAGTACTTC.